This section outlines one T cell receptor beta chain sequence together with its context. This entry belongs to a study of T cell changes during pregnancy in multiple sclerosis. From germline, CDR1 is SQVTM and CDR2 ANQGSEA. V shed 3 bases, J shed 0 bases, and the junction held 5 bases outside the gene matches. This CDR3 has 17 amino acids. The assay was immunoSEQ multiplex PCR, and TCRdb's table has in-frame clones only and misses some. The sample records about 40,000 clones, about 90% being singletons. The chain couples TRBV29-1 to TRBJ2-1, with 13 bases identical to TRBD2. The receptor was derived from a female donor in good health, enrolled as a control in a pregnancy study. Sequences were derived from peripheral blood, sampled in the first trimester of pregnancy. This CDR3 reads CSVDQGLAGPSYNEQFF. DNA of the CDR3: TGCAGCGTTGACCAGGGACTAGCGGGGCCCTCCTACAATGAGCAGTTCTTC.